These T cell receptor beta chains were read from a single sample in a study of Ad26.COV2.S vaccination and SARS-CoV-2 variants. The data were produced by immunoSEQ multiplex PCR, yet TCRdb's version contains in-frame clones alone and is incomplete. In the table there are about 410,000 clones, roughly 90% of which are singletons. The sample consisted of peripheral blood, taken in a trial of Ad26.COV2.S vaccine versus placebo. The receptors originated from a person aged 18-65 years who received the Ad26.COV2.S COVID-19 vaccine or a placebo. Each CDR3 is given with its conserved first and last residue. Each record gives: V gene, clone size, J gene, D gene, CDR3 DNA, CDR3 protein. D genes are given only for firm matches. Some rows have no size entry. The others give once, few or many, or a class for an expanded clone.

>TRBV11-2|once|TRBJ1-1|NA
TGTGCCAGCAGCTTAGTTCCGAACACTGAAGCTTTCTTT
CASSLVPNTEAFF
>TRBV2|NA|TRBJ1-2|TRBD1
TGTGCCAGCCGGGACAGGGGTTATGGCTACACCTTC
CASRDRGYGYTF
>TRBV6-5|once|TRBJ1-3|NA
TGTGCCAGCAGCAAAGACAGTATCAGAAACACCATATATTTT
CASSKDSIRNTIYF
>TRBV24-1|NA|TRBJ2-5|TRBD1
TGTGCCACCAGTGATACCCGACAGGGTTTGACGAAGACCCAGTACTTC
CATSDTRQGLTKTQYF
>TRBV7-2|NA|TRBJ2-3|NA
TGTGCCAGCAGCCCTGAGGTCACAGATACGCAGTATTTT
CASSPEVTDTQYF
>TRBV29-1|NA|TRBJ1-1|NA
TGCAGCGTTGAAAACCAATCTAGTGAAGCTTTCTTT
CSVENQSSEAFF
>TRBV19|NA|TRBJ1-1|NA
TGTGCCAGTTGTCCGGGCCAGGCGGACACTGAAGCTTTCTTT
CASCPGQADTEAFF
>TRBV15|NA|TRBJ1-4|NA
TGTGCCACCAGCAATCTCTTGAGCCGGAATGAAAAACTGTTTTTT
CATSNLLSRNEKLFF
>TRBV4-3|NA|TRBJ1-3|NA
TGCGCCAGCAGCCCGCACAGGGTAGTCGGAAACACCATATATTTT
CASSPHRVVGNTIYF
>TRBV10-3|NA|TRBJ1-5|TRBD1
TGTGCCATCAGTGCGTCAGGGGGCGCGGGTCAGCCCCAGCATTTT
CAISASGGAGQPQHF
>TRBV5-6|once|TRBJ2-6|NA
TGTGCCAGCAGCTCGGGCCTCTCTGGGGCCAACGTCCTGACTTTC
CASSSGLSGANVLTF
>TRBV6-4|NA|TRBJ1-3|NA
TGTGCCAGCCCAATGGAGAGCTCTGGAAACACCATATATTTT
CASPMESSGNTIYF
>TRBV5-4|NA|TRBJ2-3|NA
TGTGCCAGCAGCTCAAAGCTGGCTAGCACAGATACGCAGTATTTT
CASSSKLASTDTQYF
>TRBV19|NA|TRBJ2-5|NA
TGTGCCAGTAGTCAGGGCGTGTACCAAGAGACCCAGTACTTC
CASSQGVYQETQYF
>TRBV2|NA|TRBJ2-3|TRBD1
TGTGCCAGCAGTGAGGACAGGACTAGCACAGATACGCAGTATTTT
CASSEDRTSTDTQYF
>TRBV19|NA|TRBJ2-7|NA
TGTGCCAGTAGTGCACGACCACTAGGGGCAGGAATTACTTACGAGCAGTACTTC
CASSARPLGAGITYEQYF
>TRBV11-2|NA|TRBJ2-3|NA
TGTGCCAGCAGCTTCGGTCCATCTGGGACAGATACGCAGTATTTT
CASSFGPSGTDTQYF
>TRBV10-2|NA|TRBJ1-6|NA
TGCGCCAGCAGTGACAAGGGGGGGGATTCACCCCTCCACTTT
CASSDKGGDSPLHF